Sequencing of this T cell receptor beta chain was carried out in a study of T cells in Graves' hyperthyroidism and ophthalmopathy. Study-wide results and limits: Most thyroid clonotypes expanded above 0.001 appeared in blood too.

Germline V lookup: CDR1 SGHVS, CDR2 FQNEAQ. The CDR3 extends over 16 amino acids. With respect to this clonotype: The antigen is not known. The junction departs from the called germline gene at one end, perhaps through a read error.

Among the patients, aged 18 to 65, hyperthyroidism was newly diagnosed and had lasted under 2 months. Exclusion of patients followed from uncontrolled infection, other autoimmune disease, pregnancy or lactation. Each diagnosis drew on symptoms, thyroxine, TRAb, thyroid ultrasound and orbital computed tomography findings. Template material for amplifying TCR beta CDR3 regions consisted of RNA transcripts. In the first-round RT-PCR of the TCR CDR3, the HTBI primer set was used. TCRdb re-called the multiplex PCR reads with MiXCR, one entry per CDR3 protein. In the table there are 89,000 or so distinct CDR3 sequences, around 37% of which are singletons.

The chain uses TRBV7-8 and TRBJ2-5; D is uncertain. The clonotype comes from a woman between 25 and 40 years old with Graves' hyperthyroidism. Sequences were obtained from peripheral blood or thyroid tissue (not recorded which). This CDR3 is CASSSGPAQFHETLYF. DNA for the CDR3: TGTGCCAGCAGCTCCGGACCAGCGCAATTCCACGAGACCCTGTACTTC.